The 14 T cell receptor beta chains presented below share a single source sample, sequenced in a study of Tregs in tolerant kidney transplant recipients (dated by TCRdb to the late 2010s). Library preparation was by the immunoSEQ multiplex PCR assay. This is the immuneACCESS table as TCRdb keeps it, with only in-frame sequences that have V and J called. A part of the clones is gone; compared with another copy, unresolved V genes explain less than half, and the rest is unexplained. Per the sample table, the count is around 10,000 clones. More than 25% of the sample rests with the top ten. Related donors were used in the transplants with nonmyeloablative bone marrow transplantation, and mixed chimerism was transient in the human trials. The sample consisted of CD8+ T cells from blood (PBMCs), taken 24 months after the transplant. These receptors were taken from a human patient who received a combined kidney and bone marrow transplant. Following a transplant, a fraction of the T cells may be traceable to the graft donor.

Notes on this clone: Read data end 3 residues before the CDR3 end; the end is taken from the germline J gene. V usage is TRBV12-3 or TRBV12-4 and J usage is TRBJ2-7; 12 bases are a match to TRBD2. V lost 5 bases and J lost 4; bases outside the gene matches: 9. The CDR3 extends over 16 amino acids. The CDR3 bases that were read are TGTGCCAGCAGTAACTCCGGGACTAGCGGGCTGTACGAG. Its translation is CASSNSGTSGLYE. The CDR3 reads in full as CASSNSGTSGLYEQYF.

In regard to this clone: Read coverage stops 3 residues before the CDR3 terminus; the germline J gene supplies the remainder. V is TRBV7-2 and J is TRBJ2-3; D possibly corresponds to TRBD2 (6 bases). The V gene's germline CDR1 is SGHTA and CDR2 FQGNSA. The CDR3 covers 14 residues. Trimming removed 5 bases at V and 3 bases at J, with 12 bases between. Partial CDR3 DNA: TGTGCCAGCAGCCACACAGGACTAACAGATACG. This gives the protein CASSHTGLTDT. In full, the CDR3 is CASSHTGLTDTQYF.

On this clone: The read finishes 3 residues shy of the CDR3 end, and the germline J gene is used to complete it. The chain is built from TRBV7-8 and TRBJ2-3; 10 positions agree with TRBD1. Germline V lookup: CDR1 SGHVS, CDR2 FQNEAQ. This CDR3 comprises 16 residues. The J segment lost 5 bases and the V segment lost 7 bases, leaving 12 bases of the junction unmatched. The CDR3 reads CASIPRDRGGVDTQYF. The CDR3 DNA, read in part, is TGTGCCAGCATCCCCCGGGACAGGGGAGGTGTAGATACG.

With regard to this clone: The read terminates 3 residues ahead of where the CDR3 ends, so the germline J gene completes it. J is TRBJ2-7 and V is TRBV5-1; 12 positions agree with TRBD2. Trimming removed 3 bases from V and 4 bases from J; junction bases left unmatched: 5. The germline V gene has CDR1 SGHRS and CDR2 YFSETQ. CDR3 length equals 15 residues. The part of the CDR3 DNA that was read is TGCGCCAGCAGCTATGGACTAGCGGGAACTTACGAG. Amino acids: CASSYGLAGTYE. The CDR3 in full is CASSYGLAGTYEQYF.

Note on this clone: The read ends 3 residues before the CDR3 terminus; that terminus is restored from the germline J gene. J is TRBJ1-2 and V is TRBV6-1; D unresolved. V was clipped by 1 base and J by 4 bases, with 7 bases between them. This CDR3 comprises 13 residues. Per the germline V gene, CDR1 is MNHNS and CDR2 is SASEGT. This chain's CDR3 is CASSEVRGYGYTF. The covered CDR3 bases are TGTGCCAGCAGTGAAGTCCGGGGCTATGGC.

Regarding this clone: From the germline J gene comes the end of the CDR3, since the read stops 3 residues before it. The chain has TRBV10-2 and TRBJ1-1, with D perhaps TRBD1 (6 bases). CDR1 is WSHSY, CDR2 SAAADI, per germline. The CDR3 loop spans 9 amino acids. The CDR3: CAGGGGAFF. The part of the CDR3 DNA that was read is TGCGCCGGGGGAGGGGGT.

As concerns this clone: The read halts 3 residues ahead of the CDR3 end, with the missing end drawn from the germline J gene. The chain couples TRBV5-6 to TRBJ1-1; D is uncertain. Germline lookup yields CDR1 SGHDT and CDR2 YYEEEE. The CDR3 contains 15 residues. V was shortened by 1 base and J by 0 bases, with 10 bases between the two germline ends. The CDR3 is CASSLLTDLNTEAFF. The CDR3 bases that were read are TGTGCCAGCAGCTTGCTAACAGATCTGAACACTGAA.

Comment on this clone: The CDR3 extends 3 residues past the end of the read, so its final part is completed from the germline J gene. J is TRBJ2-7 and V is TRBV28, with 11 nucleotides matching TRBD2. Germline CDR1 reads MDHEN; CDR2 reads SYDVKM. Trimming at V came to 9 bases and at J to 6 bases, leaving 7 bases not matched to a gene. This CDR3 contains 13 residues. The CDR3 loop is CASSGRALIEQYF. CDR3 bases read: TGTGCCAGTAGCGGGAGGGCTTTAATCGAG.

A remark on this clone: The read ends 3 residues shy of where the CDR3 ends; the end is completed using the germline J gene. The rearrangement links TRBV7-2 to TRBJ1-5; maybe TRBD1 (5 bases). Per the germline V gene, CDR1 is SGHTA and CDR2 is FQGNSA. The V gene lost 0 bases and the J gene lost 5 bases, with 8 bases spanning the gap. CDR3 size: 14 residues. The CDR3 DNA, read in part, is TGTGCCAGCAGCTTAGCAGGGGAACATCAGCCC. Translation: CASSLAGEHQP. The CDR3 in full is CASSLAGEHQPQHF.

A remark on this clone: The CDR3 extends 3 residues past the end of the read, so its final part is completed from the germline J gene. The gene calls are TRBV30 and TRBJ2-3, with TRBD2 matching over 8 bases. Unmatched junction bases numbered 5, after V lost 0 bases and J lost 0 bases. The CDR3 has 16 residues. The germline CDR1 and CDR2 sequences are GTSNPN and SVGIG (reference sequence). Incomplete CDR3 DNA: TGTGCCTGGAGTGTTAAACTAGCGGAGAGCACAGATACG. This codes for CAWSVKLAESTDT. The entire CDR3 protein is CAWSVKLAESTDTQYF. Looking up the rest from reference TRBV30 and TRBJ2-3 gives the full variable domain: SQTIHQWPATLVQPVGSPLSLECTVEGTSNPNLYWYRQAAGRGLQLLFYSVGIGQISSEVPQNLSASRPQDRQFILSSKKLLLSDSGFYLCAWSVKLAESTDTQYFGPGTRLTVL.

Remarks on this clone: The CDR3 end is not reached by the read, which stops 3 residues before it; the germline J gene fills it in. The rearrangement links TRBV10-3 to TRBJ1-2; D is undetermined. Germline V gene sequence: CDR1 ENHRY, CDR2 SYGVKD. Between the trimmed V and J ends, which lost 2 bases and 7 bases, there was a span of 11 bases. The CDR3 loop spans 13 amino acids. Here the CDR3 reads CAISEPPGVGYTF. CDR3 DNA (partial): TGTGCCATCAGTGAGCCCCCCGGGGTTGGC.

As for this clone: The read is 3 residues too short to cover the CDR3 end, so that end is filled in from the germline J gene. This chain connects TRBV3-1 (or the pseudogene TRBV3-2) to TRBJ2-2, with 9 bases fitting TRBD2. The CDR3 contains 16 residues. V shed 3 bases, J shed 5 bases, and the junction held 7 bases outside the gene matches. Germline-derived CDR1 and CDR2 are LGHDT and YNNKEL (reference sequence). The DNA read from the CDR3 is TGTGCCAGCAGCCAGATTAGCGGGAGAGGGACCGGGGAG. Translating gives CASSQISGRGTGE. The whole CDR3 protein reads CASSQISGRGTGELFF.

Concerning this clone: The read terminates 3 residues ahead of where the CDR3 ends, so the germline J gene completes it. The gene calls are TRBV7-6 and TRBJ2-1; 8 bases are shared with TRBD1. Per germline, CDR1 SGHVS and CDR2 FNYEAQ. V trimming: 4 bases; J trimming: 4 bases; junction bases outside the gene matches: 6. The CDR3 totals 15 residues. The CDR3 here is CASSSTTGGYNEQFF. The sequenced part of the CDR3 DNA is TGTGCCAGCAGCTCAACCACAGGGGGGTACAATGAG.

About this clone itself: The read ends 3 residues shy of where the CDR3 ends; the end is completed using the germline J gene. This chain links TRBV19 with TRBJ2-1, with 9 bases lining up with TRBD2. The CDR3 consists of 12 residues. Per germline, CDR1 LNHDA and CDR2 SQIVND (reference sequence). CDR3 amino acids: CAATSGYNEQFF. The CDR3 bases that were read are TGTGCAGCGACTAGCGGATACAATGAG.